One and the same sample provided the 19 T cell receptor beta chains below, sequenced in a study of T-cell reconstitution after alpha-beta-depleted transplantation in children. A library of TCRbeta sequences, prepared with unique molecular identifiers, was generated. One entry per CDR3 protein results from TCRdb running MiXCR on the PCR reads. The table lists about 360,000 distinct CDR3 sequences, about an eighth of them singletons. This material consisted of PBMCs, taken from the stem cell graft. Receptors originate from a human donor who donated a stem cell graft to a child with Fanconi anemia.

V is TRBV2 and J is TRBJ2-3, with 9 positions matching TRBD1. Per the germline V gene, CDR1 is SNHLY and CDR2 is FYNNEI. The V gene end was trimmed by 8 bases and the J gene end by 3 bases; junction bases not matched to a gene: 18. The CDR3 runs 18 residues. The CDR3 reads CASQWALTGQGRTDTQYF. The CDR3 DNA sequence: TGTGCCAGCCAATGGGCACTAACCGGACAGGGGAGGACAGATACGCAGTATTTT.

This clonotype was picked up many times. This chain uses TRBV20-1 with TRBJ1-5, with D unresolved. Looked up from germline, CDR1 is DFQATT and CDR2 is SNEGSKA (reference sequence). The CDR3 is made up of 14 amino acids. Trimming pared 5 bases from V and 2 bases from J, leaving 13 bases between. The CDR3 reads CSAPLRGGNQPQHF. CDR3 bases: TGCAGTGCTCCTCTTCGTGGGGGCAATCAGCCCCAGCATTTT.

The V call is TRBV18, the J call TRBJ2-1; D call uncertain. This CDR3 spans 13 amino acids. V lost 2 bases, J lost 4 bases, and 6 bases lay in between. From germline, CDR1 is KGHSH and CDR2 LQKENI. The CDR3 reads CASSPAVYNEQFF. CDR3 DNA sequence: TGTGCCAGCTCACCAGCGGTATACAATGAGCAGTTCTTC.

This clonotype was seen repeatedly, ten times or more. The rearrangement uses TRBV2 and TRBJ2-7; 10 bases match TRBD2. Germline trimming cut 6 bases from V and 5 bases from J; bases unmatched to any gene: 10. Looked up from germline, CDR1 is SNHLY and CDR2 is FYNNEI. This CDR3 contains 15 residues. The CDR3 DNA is TGTGCCAGCAGCACTAGCGGGGTCCAAGGGAACGAGCAGTACTTC. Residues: CASSTSGVQGNEQYF.

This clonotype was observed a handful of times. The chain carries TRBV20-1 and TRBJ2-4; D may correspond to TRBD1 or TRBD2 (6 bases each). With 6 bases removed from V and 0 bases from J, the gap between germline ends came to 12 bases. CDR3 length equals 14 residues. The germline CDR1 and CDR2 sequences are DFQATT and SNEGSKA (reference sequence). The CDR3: CSALGGLAKNIQYF. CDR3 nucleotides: TGCAGTGCGTTAGGGGGGTTAGCCAAAAACATTCAGTACTTC.

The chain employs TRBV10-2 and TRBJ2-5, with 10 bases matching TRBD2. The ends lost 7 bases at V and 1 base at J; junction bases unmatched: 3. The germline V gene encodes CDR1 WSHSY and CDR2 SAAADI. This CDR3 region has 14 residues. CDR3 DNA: TGCGCCAGCACTAGCGGGGGACCCCAAGAGACCCAGTACTTC. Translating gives CASTSGGPQETQYF.

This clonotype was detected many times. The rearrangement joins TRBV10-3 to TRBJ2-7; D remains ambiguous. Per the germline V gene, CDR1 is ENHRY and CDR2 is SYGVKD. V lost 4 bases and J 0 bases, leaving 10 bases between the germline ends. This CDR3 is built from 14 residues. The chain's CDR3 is CAISVDGSSYEQYF. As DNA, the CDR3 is TGTGCCATCAGTGTGGACGGAAGCTCCTACGAGCAGTACTTC.

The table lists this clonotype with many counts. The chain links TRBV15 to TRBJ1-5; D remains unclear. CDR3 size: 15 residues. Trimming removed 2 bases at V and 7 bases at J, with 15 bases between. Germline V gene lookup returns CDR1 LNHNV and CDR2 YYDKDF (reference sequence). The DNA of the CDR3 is TGTGCCACCAGCAGATCTCTGGCGGGTCCGCAGCCCCAGCATTTT. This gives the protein CATSRSLAGPQPQHF.

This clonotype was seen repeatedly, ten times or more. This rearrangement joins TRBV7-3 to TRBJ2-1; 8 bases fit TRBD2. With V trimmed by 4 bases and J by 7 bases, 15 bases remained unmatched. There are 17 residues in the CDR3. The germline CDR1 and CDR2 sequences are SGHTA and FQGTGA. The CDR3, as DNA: TGTGCCAGCAGCTCCCTGGTGAGAAGCGGGGGCGCGAATGAGCAGTTCTTC. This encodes CASSSLVRSGGANEQFF.

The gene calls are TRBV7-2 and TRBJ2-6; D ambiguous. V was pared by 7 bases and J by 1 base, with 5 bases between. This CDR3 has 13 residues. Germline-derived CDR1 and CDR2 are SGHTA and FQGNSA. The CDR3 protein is CASNPSGANVLTF. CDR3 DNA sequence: TGTGCCAGCAACCCATCTGGGGCCAACGTCCTGACTTTC.

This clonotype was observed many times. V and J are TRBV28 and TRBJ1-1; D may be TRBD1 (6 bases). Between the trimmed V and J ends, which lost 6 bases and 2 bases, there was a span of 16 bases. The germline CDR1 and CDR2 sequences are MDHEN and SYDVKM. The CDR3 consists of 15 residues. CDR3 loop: CASSRTGTFNTEAFF. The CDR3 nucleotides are TGTGCCAGCAGCCGAACCGGGACATTTAACACTGAAGCTTTCTTT.

In DNA form, the CDR3 reads TGTGCCAGCTCACCACCGAATTTAGGTTCGGCTAATGAAAAACTGTTTTTT. Amino acids: CASSPPNLGSANEKLFF. The genes are TRBV18 and TRBJ1-4; D not resolved. The CDR3 runs 17 residues. V was cut by 0 bases and J by 3 bases, with 14 bases left in between. Germline V gene sequence: CDR1 KGHSH, CDR2 LQKENI.

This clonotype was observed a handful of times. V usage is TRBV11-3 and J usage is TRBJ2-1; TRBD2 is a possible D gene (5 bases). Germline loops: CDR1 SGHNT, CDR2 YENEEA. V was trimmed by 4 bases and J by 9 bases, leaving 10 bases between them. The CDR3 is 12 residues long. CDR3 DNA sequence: TGTGCCAGCAGCTCGCTTCGGGGTGAGCAGTTCTTC. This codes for CASSSLRGEQFF.

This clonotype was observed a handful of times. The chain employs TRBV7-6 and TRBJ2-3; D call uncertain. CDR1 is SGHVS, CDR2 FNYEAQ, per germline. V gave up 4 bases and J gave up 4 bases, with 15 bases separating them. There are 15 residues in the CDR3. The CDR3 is CASSSLRQAADTQYF. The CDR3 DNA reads TGTGCCAGCAGCTCCCTCCGCCAGGCCGCAGATACGCAGTATTTT.

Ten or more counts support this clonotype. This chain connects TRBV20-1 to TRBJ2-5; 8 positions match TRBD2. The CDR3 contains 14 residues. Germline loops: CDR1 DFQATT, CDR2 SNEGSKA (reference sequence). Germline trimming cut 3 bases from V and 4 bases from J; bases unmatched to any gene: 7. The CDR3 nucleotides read TGCAGTGCTAGGGAAGCTCGGGGGGGAGAGACCCAGTACTTC. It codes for CSAREARGGETQYF.

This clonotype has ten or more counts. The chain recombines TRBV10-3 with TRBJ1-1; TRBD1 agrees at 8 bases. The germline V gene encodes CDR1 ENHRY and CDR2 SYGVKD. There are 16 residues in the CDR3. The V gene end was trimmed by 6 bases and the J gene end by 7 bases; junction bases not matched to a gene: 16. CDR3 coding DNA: TGTGCCATCAGGCATACCGGGACAGGAATTAGGAGTGAAGCTTTCTTT. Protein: CAIRHTGTGIRSEAFF.

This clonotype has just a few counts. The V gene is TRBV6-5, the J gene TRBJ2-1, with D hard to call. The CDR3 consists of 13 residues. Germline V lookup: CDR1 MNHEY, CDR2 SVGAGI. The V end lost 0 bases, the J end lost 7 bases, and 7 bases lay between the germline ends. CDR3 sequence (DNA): TGTGCCAGCAGTTACTCGATAAGGAATGAGCAGTTCTTC. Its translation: CASSYSIRNEQFF.

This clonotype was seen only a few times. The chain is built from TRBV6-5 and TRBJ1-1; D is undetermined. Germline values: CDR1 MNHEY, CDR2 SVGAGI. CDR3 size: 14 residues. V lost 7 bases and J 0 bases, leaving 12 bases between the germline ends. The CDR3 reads CASINSGMNTEAFF. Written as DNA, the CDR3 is TGTGCCAGCATTAATTCAGGAATGAACACTGAAGCTTTCTTT.

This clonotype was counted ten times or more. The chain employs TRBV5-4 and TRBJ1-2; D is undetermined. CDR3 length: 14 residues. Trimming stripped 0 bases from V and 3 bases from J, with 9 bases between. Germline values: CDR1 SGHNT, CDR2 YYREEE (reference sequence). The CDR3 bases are TGTGCCAGCAGCTTGGCCGGTACGGACTATGGCTACACCTTC. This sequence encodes CASSLAGTDYGYTF.